The sample holds a few counts of the clone carrying this T cell receptor (beta chain). Its antigen is as yet unknown. A universal primer site was added by template switching, and unique molecular identifiers were carried by the cDNA. TCRdb re-derived calls from the 5' RACE reads in MiXCR, one entry per CDR3 protein. The table lists some 710,000 distinct CDR3 sequences, approximately 6% of them singletons. The CDR3 has 15 residues. Between the trimmed V and J ends, which lost 3 bases and 5 bases, there was a span of 15 bases. Germline values: CDR1 KGHDR, CDR2 SFDVKD. This entry comes from a study of identical twins. Regarding the study as a whole: One should note that invariant MAIT and iNKT cells could partly confound zero-insertion analyses. Models predicted less out-of-frame TCR alpha sharing in monozygotic twins than was found.

Each donor was a healthy Caucasian. What was sequenced was naive T cells sorted from blood. This chain joins TRBV24-1 and TRBJ2-5; no clear D gene. The sequence was obtained from a man aged 18 to 30 in good health. CDR3 sequence reads: CATSDPGEAGETQYF. The CDR3 coding sequence is TGTGCCACCAGTGATCCCGGTGAGGCCGGGGAGACCCAGTACTTC.